This T cell receptor beta chain was profiled in a study of T cell responses to AZD1222 COVID-19 vaccine. Study-wide findings and caveats: Spike-wide coverage was observed for vaccine-associated CD4 TCRs, with dominant responses at 160-218 and 743-854. White British people made up most donors, females outnumbered males, and clonal diversity was possibly underestimated. Rises in breadth and depth of Spike-specific TCRs came after two AZD1222 doses.

Comment on this clone: Its target is not known.

Profiled with immunoSEQ multiplex PCR; TCRdb holds only in-frame clones, not every one. The repertoire consists of almost 95,000 clones, with roughly 85% occurring once and the leading ten covering about 4.5%. Doses given second, at about 4 or about 12 weeks, were pooled. This TCR derives from an adult who received the AZD1222 COVID-19 vaccine. The specimen was peripheral blood, collected 28 days after the second AZD1222 dose.

The CDR3 is CASRGNIVSPLHF. The CDR3 DNA sequence: TGTGCCAGTAGGGGAAATATCGTTTCACCCCTCCACTTT. The V and J genes are TRBV19 and TRBJ1-6; D gene uncertain. Germline V CDR1 and CDR2: LNHDA, SQIVND (reference sequence). V was cut by 6 bases and J by 9 bases, with 12 bases left in between. The length of the CDR3 is 13 residues.